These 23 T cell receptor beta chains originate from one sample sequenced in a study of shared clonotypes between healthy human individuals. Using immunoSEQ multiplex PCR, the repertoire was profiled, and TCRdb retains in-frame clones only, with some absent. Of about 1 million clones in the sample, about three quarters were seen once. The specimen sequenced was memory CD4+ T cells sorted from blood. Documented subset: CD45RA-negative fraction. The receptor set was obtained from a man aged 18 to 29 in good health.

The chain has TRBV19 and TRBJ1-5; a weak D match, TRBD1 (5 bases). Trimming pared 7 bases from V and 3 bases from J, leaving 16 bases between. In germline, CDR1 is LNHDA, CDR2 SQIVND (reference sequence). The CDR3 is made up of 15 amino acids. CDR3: CASIFRMGHNQPQHF. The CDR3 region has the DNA TGTGCCAGTATTTTCCGTATGGGGCACAATCAGCCCCAGCATTTT.

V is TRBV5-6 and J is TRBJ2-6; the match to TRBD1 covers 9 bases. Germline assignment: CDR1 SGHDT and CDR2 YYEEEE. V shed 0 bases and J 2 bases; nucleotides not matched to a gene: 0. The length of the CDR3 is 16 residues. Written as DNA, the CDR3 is TGTGCCAGCAGCTTGGGGGACAGGGCTGGGGCCAACGTCCTGACTTTC. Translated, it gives CASSLGDRAGANVLTF.

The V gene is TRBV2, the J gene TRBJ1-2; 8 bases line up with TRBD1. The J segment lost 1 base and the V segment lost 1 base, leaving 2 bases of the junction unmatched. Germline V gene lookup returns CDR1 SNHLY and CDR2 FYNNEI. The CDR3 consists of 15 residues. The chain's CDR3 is CASSEEGQVNYGYTF. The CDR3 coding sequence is TGTGCCAGCAGTGAAGAGGGACAGGTTAACTATGGCTACACCTTC.

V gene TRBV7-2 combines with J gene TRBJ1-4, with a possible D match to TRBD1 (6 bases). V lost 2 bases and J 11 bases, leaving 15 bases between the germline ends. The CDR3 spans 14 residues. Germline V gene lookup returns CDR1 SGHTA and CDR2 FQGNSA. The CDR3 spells CASSLRGRADKLFF. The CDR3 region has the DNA TGTGCCAGCAGCTTACGGGGGCGCGCTGACAAACTGTTTTTT. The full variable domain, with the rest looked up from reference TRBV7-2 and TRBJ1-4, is GAGVSQSPSNKVTEKGKDVELRCDPISGHTALYWYRQSLGQGLEFLIYFQGNSAPDKSGLPSDRFSAERTGGSVSTLTIQRTQQEDSAVYLCASSLRGRADKLFFGSGTQLSVL.

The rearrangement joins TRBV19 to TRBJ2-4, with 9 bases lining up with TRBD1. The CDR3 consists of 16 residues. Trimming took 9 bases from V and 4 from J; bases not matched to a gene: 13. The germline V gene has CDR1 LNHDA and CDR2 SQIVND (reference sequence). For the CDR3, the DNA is TGTGCCAGACCCGGGACAGGGTTGGGTAGTAAAAACATTCAGTACTTC. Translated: CARPGTGLGSKNIQYF. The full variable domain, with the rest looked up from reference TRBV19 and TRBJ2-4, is DGGITQSPKYLFRKEGQNVTLSCEQNLNHDAMYWYRQDPGQGLRLIYYSQIVNDFQKGDIAEGYSVSREKKESFPLTVTSAQKNPTAFYLCARPGTGLGSKNIQYFGAGTRLSVL.

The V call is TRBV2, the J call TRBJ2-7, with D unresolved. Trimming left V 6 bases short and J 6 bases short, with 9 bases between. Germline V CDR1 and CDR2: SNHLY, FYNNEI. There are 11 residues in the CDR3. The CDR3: CASREPIEQYF. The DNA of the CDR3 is TGTGCCAGCAGGGAGCCTATCGAGCAGTACTTC.

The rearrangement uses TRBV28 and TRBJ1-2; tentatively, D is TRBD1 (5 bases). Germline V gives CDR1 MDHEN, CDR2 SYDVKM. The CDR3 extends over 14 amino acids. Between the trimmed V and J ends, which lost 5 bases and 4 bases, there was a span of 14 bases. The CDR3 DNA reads TGTGCCAGCAGTCCCCCAGCAGGGTCCTATGGCTACACCTTC. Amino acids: CASSPPAGSYGYTF.

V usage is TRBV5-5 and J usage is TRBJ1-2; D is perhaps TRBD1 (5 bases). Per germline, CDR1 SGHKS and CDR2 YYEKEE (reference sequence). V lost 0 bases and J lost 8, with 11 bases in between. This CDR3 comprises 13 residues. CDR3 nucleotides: TGTGCCAGCAGCTTGGACCAGGGACTGGGCTACACCTTC. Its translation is CASSLDQGLGYTF.

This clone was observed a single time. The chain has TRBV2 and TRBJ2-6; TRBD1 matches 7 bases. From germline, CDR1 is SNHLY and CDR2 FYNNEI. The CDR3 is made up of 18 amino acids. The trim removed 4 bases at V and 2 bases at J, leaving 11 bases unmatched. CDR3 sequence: CASSVVRQGRAGANVLTF. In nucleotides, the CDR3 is TGTGCCAGCAGTGTTGTTCGACAGGGTAGAGCTGGGGCCAACGTCCTGACTTTC. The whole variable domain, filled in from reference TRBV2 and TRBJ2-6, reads EPEVTQTPSHQVTQMGQEVILRCVPISNHLYFYWYRQILGQKVEFLVSFYNNEISEKSEIFDDQFSVERPDGSNFTLKIRSTKLEDSAMYFCASSVVRQGRAGANVLTFGAGSRLTVL.

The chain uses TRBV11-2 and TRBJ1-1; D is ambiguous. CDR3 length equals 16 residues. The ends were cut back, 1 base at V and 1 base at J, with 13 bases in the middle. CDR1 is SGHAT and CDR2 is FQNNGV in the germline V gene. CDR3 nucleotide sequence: TGTGCCAGCAGCTTAGCCGGTTCGGGTTGGAACACTGAAGCTTTCTTT. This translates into CASSLAGSGWNTEAFF.

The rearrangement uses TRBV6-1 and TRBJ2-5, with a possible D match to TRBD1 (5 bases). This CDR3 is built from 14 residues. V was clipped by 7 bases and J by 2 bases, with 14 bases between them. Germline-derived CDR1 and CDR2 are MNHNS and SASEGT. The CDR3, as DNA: TGTGCCAGCAACCTGGACACGCATCAAGAGACCCAGTACTTC. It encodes CASNLDTHQETQYF.

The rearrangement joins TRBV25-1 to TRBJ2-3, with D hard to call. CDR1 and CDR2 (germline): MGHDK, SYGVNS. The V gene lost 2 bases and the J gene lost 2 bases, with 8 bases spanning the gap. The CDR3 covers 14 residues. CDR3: CASSEGHNTDTQYF. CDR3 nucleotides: TGTGCCAGCAGTGAAGGGCACAACACAGATACGCAGTATTTT. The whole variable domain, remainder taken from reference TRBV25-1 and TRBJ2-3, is EADIYQTPRYLVIGTGKKITLECSQTMGHDKMYWYQQDPGMELHLIHYSYGVNSTEKGDLSSESTVSRIRTEHFPLTLESARPSHTSQYLCASSEGHNTDTQYFGPGTRLTVL.

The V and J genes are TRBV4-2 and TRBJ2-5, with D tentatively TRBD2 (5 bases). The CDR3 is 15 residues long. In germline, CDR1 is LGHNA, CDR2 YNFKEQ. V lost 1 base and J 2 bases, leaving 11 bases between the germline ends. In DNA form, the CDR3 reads TGTGCCAGCAGCCAAGTAAAAGCGGTGCAAGAGACCCAGTACTTC. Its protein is CASSQVKAVQETQYF.

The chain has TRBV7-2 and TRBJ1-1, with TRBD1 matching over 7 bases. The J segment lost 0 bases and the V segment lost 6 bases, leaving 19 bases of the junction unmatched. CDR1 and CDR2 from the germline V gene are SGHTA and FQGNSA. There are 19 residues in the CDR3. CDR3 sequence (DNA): TGTGCCAGCAGTTTTAGGGGGGCCTCCGGGACAGACATGAACACTGAAGCTTTCTTT. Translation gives CASSFRGASGTDMNTEAFF.

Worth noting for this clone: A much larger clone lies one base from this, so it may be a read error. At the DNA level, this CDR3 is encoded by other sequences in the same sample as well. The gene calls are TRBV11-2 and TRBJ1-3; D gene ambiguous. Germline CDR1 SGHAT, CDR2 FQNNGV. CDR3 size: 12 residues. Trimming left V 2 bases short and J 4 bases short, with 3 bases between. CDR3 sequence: CASSLQGNTIYF. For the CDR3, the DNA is TGTGCCAGCAGCTTACAGGGAAACACCATATATTTT.

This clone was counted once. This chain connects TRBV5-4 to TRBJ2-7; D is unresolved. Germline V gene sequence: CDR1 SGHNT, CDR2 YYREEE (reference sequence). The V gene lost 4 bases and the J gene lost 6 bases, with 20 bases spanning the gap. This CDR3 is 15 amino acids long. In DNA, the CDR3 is TGTGCCAGCAGCGCATACGGACGAGAGCCCCTCGAGCAGTACTTC. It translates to CASSAYGREPLEQYF.

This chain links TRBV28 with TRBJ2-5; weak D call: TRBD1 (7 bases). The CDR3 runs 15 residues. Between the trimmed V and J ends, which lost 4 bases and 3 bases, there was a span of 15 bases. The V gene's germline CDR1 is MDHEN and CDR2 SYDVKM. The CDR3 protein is CASSSGGTVKETQYF. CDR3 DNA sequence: TGTGCCAGCAGTTCGGGCGGGACAGTTAAAGAGACCCAGTACTTC.

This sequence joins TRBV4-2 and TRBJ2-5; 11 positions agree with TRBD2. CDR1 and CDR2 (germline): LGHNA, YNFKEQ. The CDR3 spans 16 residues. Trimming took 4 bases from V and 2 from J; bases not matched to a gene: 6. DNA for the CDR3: TGTGCCAGCAGCCCTTCCGGGACTAGCGGTCAAGAGACCCAGTACTTC. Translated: CASSPSGTSGQETQYF.

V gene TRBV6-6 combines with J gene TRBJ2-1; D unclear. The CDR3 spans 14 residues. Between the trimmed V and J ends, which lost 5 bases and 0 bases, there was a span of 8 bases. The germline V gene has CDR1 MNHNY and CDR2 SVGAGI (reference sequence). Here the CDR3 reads CASSPVGSYNEQFF. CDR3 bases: TGTGCCAGCAGTCCGGTCGGCTCCTACAATGAGCAGTTCTTC.

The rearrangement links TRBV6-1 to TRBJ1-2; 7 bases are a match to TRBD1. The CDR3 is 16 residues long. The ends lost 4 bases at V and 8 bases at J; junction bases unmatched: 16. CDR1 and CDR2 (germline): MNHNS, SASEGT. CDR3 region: CASSAISTGTSGGYTF. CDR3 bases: TGTGCCAGCAGTGCAATTTCGACAGGGACGTCCGGGGGCTACACCTTC.

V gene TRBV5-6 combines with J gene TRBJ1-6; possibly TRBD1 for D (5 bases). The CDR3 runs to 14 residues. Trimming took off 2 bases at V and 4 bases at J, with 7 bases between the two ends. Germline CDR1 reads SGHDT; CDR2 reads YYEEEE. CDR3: CASSFRGYNSPLHF. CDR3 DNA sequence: TGTGCCAGCAGCTTTAGGGGATATAATTCACCCCTCCACTTT. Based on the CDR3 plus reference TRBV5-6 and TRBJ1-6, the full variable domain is DAGVTQSPTHLIKTRGQQVTLRCSPKSGHDTVSWYQQALGQGPQFIFQYYEEEERQRGNFPDRFSGHQFPNYSSELNVNALLLGDSALYLCASSFRGYNSPLHFGNGTRLTVT.

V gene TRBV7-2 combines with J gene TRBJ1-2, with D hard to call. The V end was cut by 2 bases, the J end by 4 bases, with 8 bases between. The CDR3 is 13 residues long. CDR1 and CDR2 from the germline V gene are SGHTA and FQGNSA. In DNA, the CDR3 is TGTGCCAGCAGCTTACCAGCTTCCTATGGCTACACCTTC. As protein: CASSLPASYGYTF.

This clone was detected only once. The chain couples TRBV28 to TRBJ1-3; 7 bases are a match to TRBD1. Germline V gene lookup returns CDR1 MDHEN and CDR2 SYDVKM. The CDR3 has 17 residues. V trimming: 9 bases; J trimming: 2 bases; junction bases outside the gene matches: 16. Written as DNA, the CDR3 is TGTGCCAGGATATACCCTTTACAGGGGATTGCTGGAAACACCATATATTTT. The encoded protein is CARIYPLQGIAGNTIYF.